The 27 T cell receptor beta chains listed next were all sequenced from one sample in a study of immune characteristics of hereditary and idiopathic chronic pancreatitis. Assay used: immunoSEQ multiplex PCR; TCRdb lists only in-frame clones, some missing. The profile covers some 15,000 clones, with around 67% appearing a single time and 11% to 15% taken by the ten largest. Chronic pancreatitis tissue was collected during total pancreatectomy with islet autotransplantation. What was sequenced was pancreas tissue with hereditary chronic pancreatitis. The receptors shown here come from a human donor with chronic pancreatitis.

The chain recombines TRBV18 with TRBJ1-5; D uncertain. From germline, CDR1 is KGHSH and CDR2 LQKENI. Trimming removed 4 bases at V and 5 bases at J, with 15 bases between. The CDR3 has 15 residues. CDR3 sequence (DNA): TGTGCCAGCTCACAAGCTCAGACGGACGATCAGCCCCAGCATTTT. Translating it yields CASSQAQTDDQPQHF.

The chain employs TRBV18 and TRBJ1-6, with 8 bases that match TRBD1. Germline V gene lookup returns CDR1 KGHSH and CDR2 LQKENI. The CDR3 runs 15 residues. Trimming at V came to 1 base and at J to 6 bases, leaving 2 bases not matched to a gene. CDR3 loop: CASSPRQGANSPLHF. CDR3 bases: TGTGCCAGCTCACCACGTCAGGGGGCTAATTCACCCCTCCACTTT.

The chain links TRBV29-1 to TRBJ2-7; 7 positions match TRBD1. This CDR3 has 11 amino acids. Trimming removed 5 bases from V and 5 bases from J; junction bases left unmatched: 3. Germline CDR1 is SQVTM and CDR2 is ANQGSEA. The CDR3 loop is CSVRQGNEQYF. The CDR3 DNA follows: TGCAGCGTTAGACAGGGTAACGAGCAGTACTTC.

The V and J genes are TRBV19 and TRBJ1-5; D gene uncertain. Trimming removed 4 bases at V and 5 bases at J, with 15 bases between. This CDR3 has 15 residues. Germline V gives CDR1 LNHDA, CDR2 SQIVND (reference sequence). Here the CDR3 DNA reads TGTGCCAGTAGTAGCCAGGCGGGGTTGCATCAGCCCCAGCATTTT. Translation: CASSSQAGLHQPQHF.

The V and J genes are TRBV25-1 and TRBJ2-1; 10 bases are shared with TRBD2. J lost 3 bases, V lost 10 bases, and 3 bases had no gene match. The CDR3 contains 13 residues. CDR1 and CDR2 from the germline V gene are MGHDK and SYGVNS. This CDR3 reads CATSGRDYNEQFF. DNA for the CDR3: TGTGCCACAAGCGGGAGGGACTACAATGAGCAGTTCTTC.

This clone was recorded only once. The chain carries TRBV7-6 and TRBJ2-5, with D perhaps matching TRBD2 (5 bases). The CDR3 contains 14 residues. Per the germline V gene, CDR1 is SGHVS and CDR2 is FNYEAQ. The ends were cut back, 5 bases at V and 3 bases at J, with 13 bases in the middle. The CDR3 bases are TGTGCCAGCAGCCCCAGGCCGGGGAAAGAGACCCAGTACTTC. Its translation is CASSPRPGKETQYF.

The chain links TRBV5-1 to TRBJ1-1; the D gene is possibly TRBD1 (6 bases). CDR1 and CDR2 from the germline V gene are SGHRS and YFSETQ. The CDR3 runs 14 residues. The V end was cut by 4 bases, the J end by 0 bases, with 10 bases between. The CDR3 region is CASSGNRVNTEAFF. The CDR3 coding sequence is TGCGCCAGCAGCGGAAACAGGGTGAACACTGAAGCTTTCTTT.

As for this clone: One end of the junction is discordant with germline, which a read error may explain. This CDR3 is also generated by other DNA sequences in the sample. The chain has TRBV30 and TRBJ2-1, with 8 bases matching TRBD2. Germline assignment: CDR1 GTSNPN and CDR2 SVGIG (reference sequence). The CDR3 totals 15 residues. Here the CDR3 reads CAWGELAATYNEQFF. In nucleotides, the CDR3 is TGCGCCTGGGGGGAACTAGCGGCCACCTACAATGAGCAGTTCTTC.

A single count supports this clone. CDR3 nucleotides: TGTGCCAGCAGTTTATTTTGCGAGGGGTACGAGACCCAGTACTTC. It translates to CASSLFCEGYETQYF. This chain links TRBV28 with TRBJ2-5; the D call may be TRBD1 or TRBD2 (5 bases each). CDR1 and CDR2 from the germline V gene are MDHEN and SYDVKM. V lost 1 base to trimming and J lost 5 bases, with 14 bases between them. The CDR3 spans 15 residues.

DNA for the CDR3: TGTGCCTGGAGTGTTCGGGGTAATCAGCCCCAGCATTTT. Residues: CAWSVRGNQPQHF. V gene TRBV30 combines with J gene TRBJ1-5; the D is unclear. CDR3 length: 13 amino acids. V dropped 0 bases and J dropped 4 bases, with 7 bases sitting between them. Germline V gives CDR1 GTSNPN, CDR2 SVGIG (reference sequence).

The CDR3 spells CASTDSGGGLYEKLFF. The CDR3 region has the DNA TGTGCCAGCACAGACTCCGGAGGGGGCCTTTACGAAAAACTGTTTTTT. This chain joins TRBV11-2 and TRBJ1-4; TRBD1 matches 7 bases. The CDR3 consists of 16 residues. Trimming took 7 bases from V and 8 from J; bases not matched to a gene: 16. Germline values: CDR1 SGHAT, CDR2 FQNNGV.

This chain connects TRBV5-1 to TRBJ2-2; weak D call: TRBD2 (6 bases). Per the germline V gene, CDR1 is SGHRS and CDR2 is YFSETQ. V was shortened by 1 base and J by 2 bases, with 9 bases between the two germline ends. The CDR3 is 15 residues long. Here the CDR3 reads CASSLWDSNTGELFF. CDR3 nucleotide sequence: TGCGCCAGCAGCTTGTGGGACTCCAACACCGGGGAGCTGTTTTTT.

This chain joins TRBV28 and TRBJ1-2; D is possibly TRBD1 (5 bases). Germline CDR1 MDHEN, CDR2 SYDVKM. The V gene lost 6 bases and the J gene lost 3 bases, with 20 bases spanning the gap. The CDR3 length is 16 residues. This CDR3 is CASSTPPATADYGYTF. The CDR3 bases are TGTGCCAGCAGCACACCCCCTGCGACAGCAGACTATGGCTACACCTTC.

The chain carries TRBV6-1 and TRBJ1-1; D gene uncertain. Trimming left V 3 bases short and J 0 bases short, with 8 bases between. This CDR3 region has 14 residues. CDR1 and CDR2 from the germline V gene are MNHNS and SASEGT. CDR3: CASSDGRMNTEAFF. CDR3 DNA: TGTGCCAGCAGTGACGGACGGATGAACACTGAAGCTTTCTTT.

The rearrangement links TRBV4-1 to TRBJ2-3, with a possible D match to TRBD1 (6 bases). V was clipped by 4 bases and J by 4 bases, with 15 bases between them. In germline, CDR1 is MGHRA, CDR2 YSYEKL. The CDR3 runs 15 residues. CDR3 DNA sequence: TGCGCCAGCAGCCTCCTGGACCAGGGGTCAGATACGCAGTATTTT. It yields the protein CASSLLDQGSDTQYF.

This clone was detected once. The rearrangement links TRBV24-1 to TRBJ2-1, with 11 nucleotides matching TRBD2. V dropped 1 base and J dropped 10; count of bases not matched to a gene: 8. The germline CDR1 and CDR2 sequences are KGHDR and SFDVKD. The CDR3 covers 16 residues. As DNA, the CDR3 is TGTGCCACCAGTGATTTACTAGCGGGAGAGGGAACGGAGCAGTTCTTC. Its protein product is CATSDLLAGEGTEQFF.

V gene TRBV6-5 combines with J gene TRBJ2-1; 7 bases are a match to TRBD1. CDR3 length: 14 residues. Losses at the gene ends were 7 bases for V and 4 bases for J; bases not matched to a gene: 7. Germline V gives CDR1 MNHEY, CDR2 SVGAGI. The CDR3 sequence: CASKIGTAYNEQFF. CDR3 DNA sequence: TGTGCCAGCAAGATCGGGACAGCTTACAATGAGCAGTTCTTC.

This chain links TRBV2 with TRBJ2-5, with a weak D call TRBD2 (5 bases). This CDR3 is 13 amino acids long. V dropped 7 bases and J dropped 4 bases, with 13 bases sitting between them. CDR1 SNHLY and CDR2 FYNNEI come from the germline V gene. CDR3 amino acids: CASTGSRVETQYF. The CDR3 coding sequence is TGTGCCAGCACCGGCTCGCGGGTAGAGACCCAGTACTTC.

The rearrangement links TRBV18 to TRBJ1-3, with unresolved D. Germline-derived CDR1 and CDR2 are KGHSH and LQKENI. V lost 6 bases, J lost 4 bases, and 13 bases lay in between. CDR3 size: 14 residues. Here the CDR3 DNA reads TGTGCCAGCTCTGCGACTAAACCCGGAAACACCATATATTTT. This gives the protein CASSATKPGNTIYF.

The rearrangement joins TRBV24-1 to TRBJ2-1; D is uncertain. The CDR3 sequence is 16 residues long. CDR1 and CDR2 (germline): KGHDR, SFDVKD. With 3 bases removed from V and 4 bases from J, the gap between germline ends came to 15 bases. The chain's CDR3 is CATSDQSKGLYNEQFF. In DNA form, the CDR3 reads TGTGCCACCAGTGATCAAAGCAAAGGGTTATACAATGAGCAGTTCTTC.

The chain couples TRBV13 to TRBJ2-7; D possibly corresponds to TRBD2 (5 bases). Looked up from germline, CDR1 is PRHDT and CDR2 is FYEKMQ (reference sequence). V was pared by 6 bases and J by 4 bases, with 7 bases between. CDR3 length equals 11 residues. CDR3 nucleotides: TGTGCCAGCAGTAGGGAGTACGAGCAGTACTTC. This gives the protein CASSREYEQYF.

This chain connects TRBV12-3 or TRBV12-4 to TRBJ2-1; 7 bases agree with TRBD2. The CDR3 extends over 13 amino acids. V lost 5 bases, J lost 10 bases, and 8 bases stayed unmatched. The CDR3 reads CASSTQRDREQFF. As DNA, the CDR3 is TGTGCCAGCAGTACCCAGCGGGATAGGGAGCAGTTCTTC.

CDR3 DNA: TGTGCCAGCAGCCAAGGCCTAGCGGGTTGGAATGAGCAGTTCTTC. This gives the protein CASSQGLAGWNEQFF. V usage is TRBV3-1 (or the pseudogene TRBV3-2) and J usage is TRBJ2-1; 8 bases agree with TRBD2. The CDR3 is 15 amino acids. The trim removed 1 base at V and 7 bases at J, leaving 6 bases unmatched. Germline assignment: CDR1 LGHDT and CDR2 YNNKEL (reference sequence).

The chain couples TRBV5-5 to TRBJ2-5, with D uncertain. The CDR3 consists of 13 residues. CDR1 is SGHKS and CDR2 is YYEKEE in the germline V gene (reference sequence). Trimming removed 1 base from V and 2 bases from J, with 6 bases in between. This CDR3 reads CASSLTPQETQYF. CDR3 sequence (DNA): TGTGCCAGCAGCTTGACACCACAAGAGACCCAGTACTTC. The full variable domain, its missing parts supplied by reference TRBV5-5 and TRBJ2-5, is DAGVTQSPTHLIKTRGQQVTLRCSPISGHKSVSWYQQVLGQGPQFIFQYYEKEERGRGNFPDRFSARQFPNYSSELNVNALLLGDSALYLCASSLTPQETQYFGPGTRLLVL.

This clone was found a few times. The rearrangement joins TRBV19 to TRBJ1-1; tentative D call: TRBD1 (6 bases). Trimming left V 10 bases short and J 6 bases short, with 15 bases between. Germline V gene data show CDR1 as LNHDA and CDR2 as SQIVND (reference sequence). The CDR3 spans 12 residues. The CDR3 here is CAIQGSRAEAFF. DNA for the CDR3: TGTGCCATACAGGGTAGTCGGGCTGAAGCTTTCTTT.

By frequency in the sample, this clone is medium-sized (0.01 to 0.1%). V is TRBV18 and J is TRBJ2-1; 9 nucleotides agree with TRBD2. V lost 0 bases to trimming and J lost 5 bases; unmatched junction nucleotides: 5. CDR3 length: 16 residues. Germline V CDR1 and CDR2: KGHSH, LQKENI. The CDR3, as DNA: TGTGCCAGCTCACCACCGGCTAGCGGGATTAACAATGAGCAGTTCTTC. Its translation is CASSPPASGINNEQFF.

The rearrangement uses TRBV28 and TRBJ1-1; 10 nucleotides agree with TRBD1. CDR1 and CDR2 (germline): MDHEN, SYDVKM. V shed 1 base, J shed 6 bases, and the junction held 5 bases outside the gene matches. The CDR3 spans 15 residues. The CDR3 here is CASSLSDRGLAEAFF. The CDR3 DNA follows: TGTGCCAGCAGTTTATCCGACAGGGGGCTTGCTGAAGCTTTCTTT. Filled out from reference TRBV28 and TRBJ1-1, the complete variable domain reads DVKVTQSSRYLVKRTGEKVFLECVQDMDHENMFWYRQDPGLGLRLIYFSYDVKMKEKGDIPEGYSVSREKKERFSLILESASTNQTSMYLCASSLSDRGLAEAFFGQGTRLTVV.